Shown below are 27 T cell receptor beta chains from a single sample sequenced in a study of blood T cell repertoires in COVID-19. The method was immunoSEQ multiplex PCR; TCRdb's version includes in-frame clones alone and lacks a portion of them. Of 150,000 to 200,000 clones listed, roughly four fifths were seen once; the top ten hold more than 9.5%. Sequencing was carried out using peripheral blood. The receptors were gathered from a man aged 60 to 69 with active or convalescent COVID-19.

The V call is TRBV19, the J call TRBJ1-5; 8 nucleotides align to TRBD1. Looked up from germline, CDR1 is LNHDA and CDR2 is SQIVND (reference sequence). V shed 7 bases, J shed 0 bases, and the junction held 5 bases outside the gene matches. CDR3 length: 15 residues. The CDR3 DNA is TGTGCCAGTACGGACAGGGATCTTAGCAATCAGCCCCAGCATTTT. Protein: CASTDRDLSNQPQHF.

The chain employs TRBV5-4 and TRBJ1-3; TRBD1 is a possible D gene (5 bases). The V end was cut by 4 bases, the J end by 7 bases, with 15 bases between. This CDR3 has 14 residues. CDR1 is SGHNT and CDR2 is YYREEE in the germline V gene (reference sequence). For the CDR3, the DNA is TGTGCCAGCAGCGACGGGACGGGGAGGAACACCATATATTTT. It specifies CASSDGTGRNTIYF.

This clone has more than one count but fewer than ten. V is TRBV6-5 and J is TRBJ2-7; TRBD1 might be the D (5 bases). The CDR3 covers 10 residues. Trimming took off 8 bases at V and 5 bases at J, with 7 bases between the two ends. Per germline, CDR1 MNHEY and CDR2 SVGAGI. CDR3 DNA: TGTGCCAGCGGACATAACGAGCAGTACTTC. This translates into CASGHNEQYF.

The chain combines TRBV27 with TRBJ1-6; maybe TRBD1 (5 bases). This CDR3 is 18 amino acids long. Trimming pared 6 bases from V and 0 bases from J, leaving 18 bases between. Looked up from germline, CDR1 is MNHEY and CDR2 is SMNVEV (reference sequence). This CDR3 reads CASRGGGAAISYNSPLHF. The CDR3 region has the DNA TGTGCCAGCAGGGGAGGAGGGGCCGCAATCTCCTATAATTCACCCCTCCACTTT.

This clone appeared once. The genes are TRBV19 and TRBJ1-5, with a possible D match to TRBD1 (5 bases). V lost 3 bases and J lost 1, with 13 bases in between. Germline lookup yields CDR1 LNHDA and CDR2 SQIVND (reference sequence). This CDR3 spans 16 amino acids. The CDR3 protein is CASSITGAQSNQPQHF. The CDR3, as DNA: TGTGCCAGTAGTATCACTGGGGCGCAGAGCAATCAGCCCCAGCATTTT.

This rearrangement joins TRBV28 to TRBJ2-7; TRBD2 agrees at 7 bases. Trimming at V came to 10 bases and at J to 4 bases, leaving 16 bases not matched to a gene. CDR1 and CDR2 from the germline V gene are MDHEN and SYDVKM. CDR3 length equals 15 residues. The CDR3, as DNA: TGTGCCATCTCGTCCCCCGGCGGGAGCTTATACGAGCAGTACTTC. This encodes CAISSPGGSLYEQYF.

The rearrangement links TRBV24-1 to TRBJ2-3, with 7 bases lining up with TRBD2. The V and J ends lost 4 bases and 6 bases, in that order; junction bases with no gene match: 12. The germline V gene encodes CDR1 KGHDR and CDR2 SFDVKD. This CDR3 region has 16 residues. For the CDR3, the DNA is TGTGCCACCAGTGACCCACGTAAGGGAGGGCTGGATACGCAGTATTTT. Its translation: CATSDPRKGGLDTQYF.

V usage is TRBV7-9 and J usage is TRBJ2-5; 10 bases fit TRBD2. The CDR3 runs 16 residues. Per the germline V gene, CDR1 is SEHNR and CDR2 is FQNEAQ (reference sequence). With 1 base clipped from V and 4 bases from J, the junction kept 6 bases outside the gene matches. The CDR3 DNA is TGTGCCAGCAGCTTAGGAGCGCTAGCGGGAGTAGAGACCCAGTACTTC. Translation: CASSLGALAGVETQYF.

There are a few counts of this clone. The chain combines TRBV28 with TRBJ2-1; TRBD2 aligns across 10 bases. The junction had 19 bases not matched to a gene; V was cut back by 7 bases and J by 4 bases. The length of the CDR3 is 19 residues. Germline V gene lookup returns CDR1 MDHEN and CDR2 SYDVKM. CDR3 residues: CASINRPGPGLALYNEQFF. The CDR3 nucleotides read TGTGCCAGCATAAATCGACCGGGTCCGGGACTAGCGTTGTACAATGAGCAGTTCTTC. Together with reference TRBV28 and TRBJ2-1, the CDR3 gives the full variable domain: DVKVTQSSRYLVKRTGEKVFLECVQDMDHENMFWYRQDPGLGLRLIYFSYDVKMKEKGDIPEGYSVSREKKERFSLILESASTNQTSMYLCASINRPGPGLALYNEQFFGPGTRLTVL.

The rearrangement links TRBV28 to TRBJ2-5; 8 bases are a match to TRBD1. Germline V gene lookup returns CDR1 MDHEN and CDR2 SYDVKM. CDR3 size: 16 residues. With V trimmed by 5 bases and J by 3 bases, 11 bases remained unmatched. The CDR3 loop reads CASSLGQGALEETQYF. The CDR3 nucleotides are TGTGCCAGCAGTCTCGGTCAGGGGGCGCTGGAAGAGACCCAGTACTTC.

The chain joins TRBV6-5 to TRBJ2-3; D gene ambiguous. This CDR3 spans 14 amino acids. The V end lost 6 bases, the J end lost 2 bases, and 12 bases lay between the germline ends. The V gene's germline CDR1 is MNHEY and CDR2 SVGAGI. This CDR3 is CASSPRFVTDTQYF. The CDR3 DNA sequence: TGTGCCAGCAGCCCGCGGTTTGTCACAGATACGCAGTATTTT.

This chain connects TRBV12-3 or TRBV12-4 to TRBJ1-5; 7 positions agree with TRBD1. The CDR3 totals 13 residues. The ends lost 6 bases at V and 6 bases at J; junction bases unmatched: 5. The CDR3 protein is CASSLTGFQPQHF. DNA for the CDR3: TGTGCCAGCAGCTTGACAGGGTTTCAGCCCCAGCATTTT.

The chain combines TRBV5-6 with TRBJ1-2; 10 positions match TRBD1. Trimming removed 4 bases from V and 2 bases from J; junction bases left unmatched: 11. Germline CDR1 and CDR2: SGHDT and YYEEEE. The CDR3 has 17 residues. CDR3 in DNA: TGTGCCAGCAGCGCCGGGACAGGGGAGAACTGGAACTATGGCTACACCTTC. Translated: CASSAGTGENWNYGYTF.

This clone was observed once. The chain has TRBV28 and TRBJ1-2; a weak D match, TRBD1 (6 bases). This CDR3 has 13 amino acids. Looked up from germline, CDR1 is MDHEN and CDR2 is SYDVKM. V lost 5 bases, J lost 4 bases, and 11 bases lay in between. For the CDR3, the DNA is TGTGCCAGCAGTCAGGGGTCTTCCTATGGCTACACCTTC. Amino acid sequence: CASSQGSSYGYTF.

The sample holds a few counts of this clone. V and J are TRBV7-2 and TRBJ1-5; D unresolved. Germline V gene data show CDR1 as SGHTA and CDR2 as FQGNSA. The CDR3 runs to 19 residues. V lost 7 bases and J 0 bases, leaving 25 bases between the germline ends. CDR3 protein: CASTPLNTAGGYSNQPQHF. The CDR3 region has the DNA TGTGCCAGCACCCCCCTTAACACGGCAGGCGGGTATAGCAATCAGCCCCAGCATTTT.

This clone has a count of ten or more. The identical CDR3 is also encoded by other nucleotide sequences in the sample. The gene calls are TRBV27 and TRBJ2-5; TRBD2 is a possible D gene (6 bases). The CDR3 covers 15 residues. Trimming took 3 bases from V and 1 from J, leaving 12 bases between them. The germline V gene has CDR1 MNHEY and CDR2 SMNVEV (reference sequence). This chain's CDR3 is CASSFGGTLQETQYF. The CDR3 DNA sequence: TGTGCCAGCAGTTTTGGCGGGACCCTCCAAGAGACCCAGTACTTC.

The chain links TRBV19 to TRBJ2-5; 14 nucleotides line up with TRBD2. J gave up 0 bases and V 3 bases, and 9 bases lay outside the gene matches. Germline CDR1 and CDR2: LNHDA and SQIVND (reference sequence). The CDR3 runs 19 residues. CDR3 sequence reads: CASSILRGTSGGDQETQYF. The CDR3 nucleotides read TGTGCCAGTAGTATTTTACGAGGGACTAGCGGGGGTGACCAAGAGACCCAGTACTTC.

The chain carries TRBV5-4 and TRBJ2-3; 8 nucleotides align to TRBD1. Germline V gene lookup returns CDR1 SGHNT and CDR2 YYREEE (reference sequence). This CDR3 has 16 amino acids. CDR3 in DNA: TGTGTTTATCAGGCCCCACAGGGGGGCCCGACAGATACGCAGTATTTT. It yields the protein CVYQAPQGGPTDTQYF.

The genes are TRBV28 and TRBJ1-3; D is unclear. V was trimmed by 6 bases and J by 0 bases, leaving 9 bases between them. Germline lookup yields CDR1 MDHEN and CDR2 SYDVKM. The CDR3 loop spans 14 amino acids. In DNA, the CDR3 is TGTGCCAGCAGACCTAGCTTCTCTGGAAACACCATATATTTT. Encoded protein: CASRPSFSGNTIYF.

The chain couples TRBV7-2 to TRBJ2-1; unclear D gene. Trimming removed 5 bases from V and 10 bases from J, with 15 bases in between. Germline V gives CDR1 SGHTA, CDR2 FQGNSA. CDR3 size: 13 residues. CDR3 region: CASSAARVREQFF. Written as DNA, the CDR3 is TGTGCCAGCAGCGCCGCACGGGTGAGGGAGCAGTTCTTC. Supplemented by reference TRBV7-2 and TRBJ2-1, the full variable domain reads GAGVSQSPSNKVTEKGKDVELRCDPISGHTALYWYRQSLGQGLEFLIYFQGNSAPDKSGLPSDRFSAERTGGSVSTLTIQRTQQEDSAVYLCASSAARVREQFFGPGTRLTVL.

J is TRBJ2-3 and V is TRBV15, with TRBD2 identical over 7 bases. Trimming cost V 5 bases and J 2 bases; bases outside gene matches: 4. The germline V gene has CDR1 LNHNV and CDR2 YYDKDF (reference sequence). This CDR3 is built from 14 residues. The CDR3 reads CATSPGGPTDTQYF. As DNA, the CDR3 is TGTGCCACCAGCCCGGGAGGTCCCACAGATACGCAGTATTTT.

The chain is built from TRBV5-6 and TRBJ2-5; D gene uncertain. The length of the CDR3 is 15 residues. The V end lost 1 base, the J end lost 5 bases, and 15 bases lay between the germline ends. The germline gives CDR1 SGHDT, CDR2 YYEEEE. CDR3 coding DNA: TGTGCCAGCAGCTTGACGAGACTGCCGAGGGAGACCCAGTACTTC. Translating it yields CASSLTRLPRETQYF.

About this clone itself: This CDR3 is also generated by other DNA sequences in the sample. V is TRBV10-2 and J is TRBJ2-1, with 13 bases aligning to TRBD2. The V segment lost 4 bases and the J segment 6 bases; nucleotides outside the gene matches: 0. The CDR3 has 14 residues. Germline CDR1 is WSHSY and CDR2 is SAAADI. In nucleotides, the CDR3 is TGCGCCAGCAGTGGACTAGCGGGAGGCAATGAGCAGTTCTTC. Translating gives CASSGLAGGNEQFF.

This chain links TRBV6-1 with TRBJ2-5, with a weak D call TRBD1 (5 bases). The CDR3 length is 16 residues. The germline gives CDR1 MNHNS, CDR2 SASEGT. V was cut by 0 bases and J by 5 bases, with 16 bases left in between. Here the CDR3 reads CASSEARHRSGETQYF. The CDR3 nucleotides are TGTGCCAGCAGTGAAGCGCGGCACAGGTCTGGGGAGACCCAGTACTTC.

This clone has only a few counts. The rearrangement joins TRBV6-4 to TRBJ2-2; TRBD1 agrees at 9 bases. Trimming at V came to 4 bases and at J to 3 bases, leaving 0 bases not matched to a gene. Germline lookup yields CDR1 MRHNA and CDR2 SNTAGT. This CDR3 has 14 amino acids. The CDR3 DNA reads as TGTGCCAGCAGTGGGACAGGGGACACCGGGGAGCTGTTTTTT. Translation gives CASSGTGDTGELFF.

This clone was picked up one time. The chain links TRBV7-9 to TRBJ2-2, with 7 bases aligning to TRBD2. CDR1 and CDR2 (germline): SEHNR, FQNEAQ (reference sequence). The CDR3 totals 15 residues. Trimming removed 4 bases from V and 6 bases from J; junction bases left unmatched: 8. Written as DNA, the CDR3 is TGTGCCAGCAGCTCCCCGGGACTACGACCCGGGGAGCTGTTTTTT. Translation: CASSSPGLRPGELFF. Variable domain in full (rest from reference TRBV7-9 and TRBJ2-2): DTGVSQNPRHKITKRGQNVTFRCDPISEHNRLYWYRQTLGQGPEFLTYFQNEAQLEKSRLLSDRFSAERPKGSFSTLEIQRTEQGDSAMYLCASSSPGLRPGELFFGEGSRLTVL.

The V and J genes are TRBV2 and TRBJ2-7; 7 nucleotides agree with TRBD1. The CDR3 extends over 15 amino acids. The germline V gene has CDR1 SNHLY and CDR2 FYNNEI. Trimming removed 4 bases from V and 3 bases from J; junction bases left unmatched: 9. The CDR3 DNA sequence: TGTGCCAGCAGTGCTACCTGGACAGGCGACTACGAGCAGTACTTC. It codes for CASSATWTGDYEQYF. The full variable domain, its missing parts supplied by reference TRBV2 and TRBJ2-7, is EPEVTQTPSHQVTQMGQEVILRCVPISNHLYFYWYRQILGQKVEFLVSFYNNEISEKSEIFDDQFSVERPDGSNFTLKIRSTKLEDSAMYFCASSATWTGDYEQYFGPGTRLTVT.